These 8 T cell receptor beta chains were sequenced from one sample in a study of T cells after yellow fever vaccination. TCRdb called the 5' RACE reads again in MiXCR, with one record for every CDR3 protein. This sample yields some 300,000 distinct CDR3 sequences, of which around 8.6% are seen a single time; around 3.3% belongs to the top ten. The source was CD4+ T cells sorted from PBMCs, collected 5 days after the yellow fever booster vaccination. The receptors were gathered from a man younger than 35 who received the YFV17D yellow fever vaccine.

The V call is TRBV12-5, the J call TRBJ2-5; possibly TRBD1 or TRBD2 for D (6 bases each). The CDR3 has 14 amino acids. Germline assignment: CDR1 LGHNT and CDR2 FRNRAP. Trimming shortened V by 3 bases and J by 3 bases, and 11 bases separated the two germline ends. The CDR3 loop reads CASGFGGRKETQYF. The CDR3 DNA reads TGTGCTAGTGGTTTTGGGGGGCGCAAAGAGACCCAGTACTTC.

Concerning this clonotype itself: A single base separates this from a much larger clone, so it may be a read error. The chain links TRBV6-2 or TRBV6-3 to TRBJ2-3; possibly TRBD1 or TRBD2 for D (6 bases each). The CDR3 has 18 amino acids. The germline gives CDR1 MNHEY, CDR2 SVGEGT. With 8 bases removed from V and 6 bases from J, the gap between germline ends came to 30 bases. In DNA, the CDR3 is TGTGCCAGCGGAGGGAGACGACGAGACGACGGGGGCCGGGATACGCAGTATTTT. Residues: CASGGRRRDDGGRDTQYF.

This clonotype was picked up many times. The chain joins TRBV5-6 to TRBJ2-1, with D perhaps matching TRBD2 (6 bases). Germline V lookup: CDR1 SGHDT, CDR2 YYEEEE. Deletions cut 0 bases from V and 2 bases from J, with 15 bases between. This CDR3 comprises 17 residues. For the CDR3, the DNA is TGTGCCAGCAGCTTGGTGGGCCCGGGAGTGCCCTACAATGAGCAGTTCTTC. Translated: CASSLVGPGVPYNEQFF. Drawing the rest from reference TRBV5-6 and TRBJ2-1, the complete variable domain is DAGVTQSPTHLIKTRGQQVTLRCSPKSGHDTVSWYQQALGQGPQFIFQYYEEEERQRGNFPDRFSGHQFPNYSSELNVNALLLGDSALYLCASSLVGPGVPYNEQFFGPGTRLTVL.

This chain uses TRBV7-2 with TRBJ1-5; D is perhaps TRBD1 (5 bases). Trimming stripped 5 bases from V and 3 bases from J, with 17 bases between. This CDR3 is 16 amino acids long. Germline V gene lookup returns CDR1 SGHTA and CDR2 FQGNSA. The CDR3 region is CASSPAGQLLNQPQHF. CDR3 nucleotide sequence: TGTGCCAGCAGCCCCGCAGGGCAACTCCTCAATCAGCCCCAGCATTTT.

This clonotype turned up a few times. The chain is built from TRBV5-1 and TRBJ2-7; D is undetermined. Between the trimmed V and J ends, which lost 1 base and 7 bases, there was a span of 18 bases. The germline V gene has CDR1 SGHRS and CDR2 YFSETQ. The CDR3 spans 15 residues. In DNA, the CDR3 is TGCGCCAGCAGCTTGACCAACATAAACCTGGGGGAGCAGTACTTC. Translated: CASSLTNINLGEQYF.

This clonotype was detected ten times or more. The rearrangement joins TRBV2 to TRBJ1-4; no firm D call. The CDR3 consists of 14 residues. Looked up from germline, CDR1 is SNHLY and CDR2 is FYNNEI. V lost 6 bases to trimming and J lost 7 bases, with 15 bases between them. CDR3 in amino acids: CASRREVMVEKLFF. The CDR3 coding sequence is TGTGCCAGCAGGAGGGAGGTGATGGTTGAAAAACTGTTTTTT.

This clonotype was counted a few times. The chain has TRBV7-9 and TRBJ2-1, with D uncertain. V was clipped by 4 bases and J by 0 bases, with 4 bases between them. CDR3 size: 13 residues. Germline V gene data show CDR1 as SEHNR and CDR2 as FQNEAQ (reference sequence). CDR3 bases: TGTGCCAGCAGCTCATACTCCTACAATGAGCAGTTCTTC. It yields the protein CASSSYSYNEQFF.

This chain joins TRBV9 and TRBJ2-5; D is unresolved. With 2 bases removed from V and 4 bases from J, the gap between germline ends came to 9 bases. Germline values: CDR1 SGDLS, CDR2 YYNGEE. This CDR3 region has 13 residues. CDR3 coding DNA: TGTGCCAGCAGCGTTGAGTTTGGAGAGACCCAGTACTTC. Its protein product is CASSVEFGETQYF. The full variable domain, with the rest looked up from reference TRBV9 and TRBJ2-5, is DSGVTQTPKHLITATGQRVTLRCSPRSGDLSVYWYQQSLDQGLQFLIQYYNGEERAKGNILERFSAQQFPDLHSELNLSSLELGDSALYFCASSVEFGETQYFGPGTRLLVL.